These 28 T cell receptor beta chains originate from one sample sequenced in a study of T cells in tuberculosis. Time point meaning: new active TB diagnosis, blood taken before or within 7 days of starting treatment. Repertoires were generated with immunoSEQ multiplex PCR, while TCRdb's copy carries only in-frame clones and drops some. The data show about 33,000 clones, with around 90% seen just once and 5.5% to 7.5% held by the top ten. Sequencing used PBMCs, obtained at tuberculosis diagnosis. Receptors originate from an adult with tuberculosis. Some clones in this sample may be carry-over from other donors' samples.

This sequence joins TRBV14 and TRBJ2-7; D not resolved. V lost 4 bases and J lost 4, with 11 bases in between. The germline CDR1 and CDR2 sequences are SGHDN and FVKESK. The CDR3 runs 13 residues. The DNA of the CDR3 is TGTGCCAGCAGCCCCCTCGGTTCTTACGAGCAGTACTTC. It translates to CASSPLGSYEQYF.

This chain uses TRBV9 with TRBJ2-3; 10 nucleotides line up with TRBD2. V lost 0 bases, J lost 0 bases, and 4 bases stayed unmatched. CDR1 and CDR2 (germline): SGDLS, YYNGEE. The CDR3 loop spans 17 amino acids. This CDR3 reads CASSVVAGGVSTDTQYF. CDR3 in DNA: TGTGCCAGCAGCGTAGTAGCGGGGGGAGTTAGCACAGATACGCAGTATTTT.

The V call is TRBV20-1, the J call TRBJ2-3; perhaps TRBD2 as D (6 bases). The V gene lost 6 bases and the J gene lost 10 bases, with 14 bases spanning the gap. In germline, CDR1 is DFQATT, CDR2 SNEGSKA (reference sequence). This CDR3 is built from 11 residues. The CDR3, as DNA: TGCAGTGCCCCGACTAGTCGGTCGCAGTATTTT. Translated: CSAPTSRSQYF.

J is TRBJ2-5 and V is TRBV9; TRBD2 might be the D (5 bases). Germline V gives CDR1 SGDLS, CDR2 YYNGEE. V lost 6 bases to trimming and J lost 5 bases, with 8 bases between them. This CDR3 is built from 11 residues. The CDR3 DNA sequence: TGTGCCAGCACCCCGGGGGAGACCCAGTACTTC. It yields the protein CASTPGETQYF.

The rearrangement joins TRBV19 to TRBJ1-5; the D is unclear. V lost 1 base and J 5 bases, leaving 12 bases between the germline ends. CDR1 and CDR2 (germline): LNHDA, SQIVND (reference sequence). CDR3 length: 15 amino acids. CDR3 DNA: TGTGCCAGTAGTATAGGGGCGGGAGGGTATCAGCCCCAGCATTTT. Protein: CASSIGAGGYQPQHF.

J is TRBJ2-2 and V is TRBV6-6, with 16 bases fitting TRBD2. CDR3 length: 16 residues. V lost 7 bases, J lost 6 bases, and 5 bases stayed unmatched. CDR1 is MNHNY and CDR2 is SVGAGI in the germline V gene (reference sequence). The CDR3 DNA follows: TGTGCCAGCATGGGACTAGCGGGGGGGCTGGCCGGGGAGCTGTTTTTT. Translated: CASMGLAGGLAGELFF.

This chain uses TRBV7-2 with TRBJ2-7; 8 positions match TRBD1. Germline-derived CDR1 and CDR2 are SGHTA and FQGNSA. J gave up 3 bases and V 6 bases, and 10 bases lay outside the gene matches. There are 15 residues in the CDR3. CDR3 amino acids: CASSLDRDIIYEQYF. For the CDR3, the DNA is TGTGCCAGCAGTCTGGACAGGGATATTATCTACGAGCAGTACTTC.

The rearrangement links TRBV10-2 to TRBJ2-2; D ambiguous. Germline V gene lookup returns CDR1 WSHSY and CDR2 SAAADI. The V end was cut by 3 bases, the J end by 6 bases, with 8 bases between. The CDR3 is 13 residues long. The CDR3 protein is CASSDVRSGELFF. CDR3 DNA: TGCGCCAGCAGTGACGTGAGGTCCGGGGAGCTGTTTTTT.

V usage is TRBV19 and J usage is TRBJ2-7; 8 nucleotides agree with TRBD1. The CDR3 covers 15 residues. CDR1 is LNHDA, CDR2 SQIVND, per germline (reference sequence). Trimming at V came to 3 bases and at J to 2 bases, leaving 6 bases not matched to a gene. The CDR3 protein is CASSMRQGPTYEQYF. CDR3 sequence (DNA): TGTGCCAGTAGTATGAGACAGGGGCCTACCTACGAGCAGTACTTC.

This chain joins TRBV30 and TRBJ2-3, with D possibly being TRBD1 (5 bases). V dropped 5 bases and J dropped 4 bases, with 19 bases sitting between them. Germline V lookup: CDR1 GTSNPN, CDR2 SVGIG (reference sequence). This CDR3 is 15 amino acids long. CDR3 bases: TGTGCCTGGGCCGGGCACAGGCAACGGGCAGATACGCAGTATTTT. It encodes CAWAGHRQRADTQYF.

This clone appeared a single time. The rearrangement joins TRBV6-5 to TRBJ1-5, with 8 positions matching TRBD1. This CDR3 contains 15 residues. V lost 6 bases, J lost 1 base, and 5 bases stayed unmatched. CDR1 is MNHEY, CDR2 SVGAGI, per germline. CDR3 amino acids: CASSLDRGSNQPQHF. CDR3 nucleotides: TGTGCCAGCAGCCTCGACAGGGGAAGCAATCAGCCCCAGCATTTT.

The chain has TRBV6-1 and TRBJ1-1; TRBD1 matches at 10 bases. The germline CDR1 and CDR2 sequences are MNHNS and SASEGT. The V segment lost 0 bases and the J segment 11 bases; nucleotides outside the gene matches: 18. The CDR3 has 18 amino acids. The CDR3 sequence is CASSEAKTWGQGRFMAFF. CDR3 coding DNA: TGTGCCAGCAGTGAAGCCAAAACTTGGGGACAGGGGCGCTTCATGGCTTTCTTT.

The chain employs TRBV2 and TRBJ1-2; D unclear. Between the trimmed V and J ends, which lost 7 bases and 8 bases, there was a span of 8 bases. Germline V CDR1 and CDR2: SNHLY, FYNNEI. CDR3 length: 10 amino acids. Written as DNA, the CDR3 is TGTGCCAGCATCGCCGAGGGCTACACCTTC. It yields the protein CASIAEGYTF.

V and J are TRBV27 and TRBJ2-1, with TRBD2 as a possible D gene (6 bases). With 6 bases removed from V and 0 bases from J, the gap between germline ends came to 12 bases. Germline CDR1 MNHEY, CDR2 SMNVEV (reference sequence). CDR3 size: 15 residues. Here the CDR3 reads CASSSSDSSYNEQFF. For the CDR3, the DNA is TGTGCCAGCAGCTCTAGCGACAGCTCCTACAATGAGCAGTTCTTC.

This clone was counted once. V is TRBV10-3 and J is TRBJ1-1, with D perhaps TRBD1 (6 bases). Trimming cost V 3 bases and J 8 bases, with 10 bases left between them. Germline lookup yields CDR1 ENHRY and CDR2 SYGVKD. This CDR3 has 12 amino acids. CDR3 in DNA: TGTGCCATCAGTGATCAGGGGAACGAAGCTTTCTTT. It yields the protein CAISDQGNEAFF.

V is TRBV30 and J is TRBJ1-6, with D perhaps matching TRBD1 (6 bases). Germline V lookup: CDR1 GTSNPN, CDR2 SVGIG (reference sequence). V was pared by 3 bases and J by 4 bases, with 13 bases between. The CDR3 totals 15 residues. In DNA form, the CDR3 reads TGTGCCTGGAGCCCTCCGGGACATTATAATTCACCCCTCCACTTT. Translation gives CAWSPPGHYNSPLHF.

The rearrangement uses TRBV11-2 and TRBJ2-7; D perhaps matches TRBD2 (5 bases). V was clipped by 0 bases and J by 4 bases, with 10 bases between them. Germline CDR1 SGHAT, CDR2 FQNNGV. This CDR3 spans 14 amino acids. The CDR3 spells CASSLDSVRYEQYF. In DNA form, the CDR3 reads TGTGCCAGCAGCTTAGATAGCGTCAGATACGAGCAGTACTTC.

This rearrangement joins TRBV2 to TRBJ2-7, with TRBD2 as a possible D gene (5 bases). From germline, CDR1 is SNHLY and CDR2 FYNNEI. V lost 7 bases and J lost 0, with 28 bases in between. This CDR3 is built from 19 residues. The CDR3 region is CASIQGPSSSPKFSYEQYF. In DNA, the CDR3 is TGTGCCAGCATACAAGGGCCAAGCTCTAGCCCGAAGTTCTCCTACGAGCAGTACTTC.

V gene TRBV2 combines with J gene TRBJ1-1; TRBD1 matches at 7 bases. Trimming at V came to 8 bases and at J to 1 base, leaving 4 bases not matched to a gene. The CDR3 has 13 residues. CDR1 is SNHLY, CDR2 FYNNEI, per germline. The CDR3 protein is CASPGGANTEAFF. CDR3 sequence (DNA): TGTGCCAGCCCAGGGGGTGCGAACACTGAAGCTTTCTTT.

The rearrangement uses TRBV19 and TRBJ1-1; D is ambiguous. Trimming took 5 bases from V and 3 from J, leaving 10 bases between them. CDR3 length equals 13 residues. Germline lookup yields CDR1 LNHDA and CDR2 SQIVND (reference sequence). CDR3 nucleotides: TGTGCCAGTAGTGTCGTAGTGGACACTGAAGCTTTCTTT. It translates to CASSVVVDTEAFF.

The chain is built from TRBV9 and TRBJ2-1, with D perhaps TRBD1 (5 bases). Trimming cost V 0 bases and J 3 bases, with 7 bases left between them. Germline V gene data show CDR1 as SGDLS and CDR2 as YYNGEE. The CDR3 extends over 14 amino acids. CDR3 nucleotide sequence: TGTGCCAGCAGCGTAGAGGGGAACTACAATGAGCAGTTCTTC. Translation: CASSVEGNYNEQFF.

This clone was counted between two and nine times. The chain joins TRBV5-1 to TRBJ2-3, with D perhaps TRBD1 (6 bases). The CDR3 has 15 residues. V lost 3 bases and J lost 5, with 16 bases in between. The V gene's germline CDR1 is SGHRS and CDR2 YFSETQ. CDR3 nucleotide sequence: TGCGCCAGCAGCTCGGCCAGGGGCAGTGTAGATACGCAGTATTTT. It translates to CASSSARGSVDTQYF. Filled out from reference TRBV5-1 and TRBJ2-3, the complete variable domain reads KAGVTQTPRYLIKTRGQQVTLSCSPISGHRSVSWYQQTPGQGLQFLFEYFSETQRNKGNFPGRFSGRQFSNSRSEMNVSTLELGDSALYLCASSSARGSVDTQYFGPGTRLTVL.

This chain connects TRBV5-1 to TRBJ2-3; a possible D gene is TRBD1 (6 bases). Germline loops: CDR1 SGHRS, CDR2 YFSETQ. The CDR3 is made up of 13 amino acids. Trimming took 7 bases from V and 5 from J, leaving 14 bases between them. The CDR3 is CASGTWGLDTQYF. CDR3 coding DNA: TGCGCCAGCGGGACATGGGGGTTAGATACGCAGTATTTT.

This chain joins TRBV5-1 and TRBJ2-3; possible D gene TRBD2, 6 bases. With 2 bases removed from V and 0 bases from J, the gap between germline ends came to 16 bases. The CDR3 has 17 residues. Germline loops: CDR1 SGHRS, CDR2 YFSETQ. Here the CDR3 DNA reads TGCGCCAGCAGCTTACCTACTAGCCTGGGGAGCACAGATACGCAGTATTTT. Protein sequence: CASSLPTSLGSTDTQYF.

This chain uses TRBV6-5 with TRBJ1-3; D is possibly TRBD1 (5 bases). The CDR3 length is 16 residues. The germline gives CDR1 MNHEY, CDR2 SVGAGI. Trimming took 4 bases from V and 5 from J, leaving 18 bases between them. CDR3 sequence: CASSSTSQGYRNTIYF. The CDR3 region has the DNA TGTGCCAGCAGTTCTACTTCTCAGGGTTACAGAAACACCATATATTTT.

The chain's CDR3 is CASSRGQGYEKLFF. The CDR3, as DNA: TGTGCCAGTAGTAGAGGACAGGGGTATGAAAAACTGTTTTTT. This chain uses TRBV19 with TRBJ1-4; 9 positions agree with TRBD1. V lost 4 bases and J lost 6; bases outside the gene matches: 3. The CDR3 contains 14 residues. Germline V gives CDR1 LNHDA, CDR2 SQIVND (reference sequence).

V is TRBV7-8 and J is TRBJ2-7, with TRBD2 matching 9 bases. CDR3 length: 15 residues. CDR1 and CDR2 from the germline V gene are SGHVS and FQNEAQ. With V trimmed by 1 base and J by 7 bases, 8 bases remained unmatched. DNA of the CDR3: TGTGCCAGCAGCTTAGGGCGGGGGGGGAGTAGGGAGCAGTACTTC. It yields the protein CASSLGRGGSREQYF.

The CDR3 coding sequence is TGTGCCAGTACCCCTTTCCCGGGGAATGTCGTGGATGGCTACACCTTC. This gives the protein CASTPFPGNVVDGYTF. V and J are TRBV19 and TRBJ1-2; D is undetermined. Per germline, CDR1 LNHDA and CDR2 SQIVND (reference sequence). The CDR3 loop spans 16 amino acids. Trimming shortened V by 7 bases and J by 6 bases, and 24 bases separated the two germline ends.